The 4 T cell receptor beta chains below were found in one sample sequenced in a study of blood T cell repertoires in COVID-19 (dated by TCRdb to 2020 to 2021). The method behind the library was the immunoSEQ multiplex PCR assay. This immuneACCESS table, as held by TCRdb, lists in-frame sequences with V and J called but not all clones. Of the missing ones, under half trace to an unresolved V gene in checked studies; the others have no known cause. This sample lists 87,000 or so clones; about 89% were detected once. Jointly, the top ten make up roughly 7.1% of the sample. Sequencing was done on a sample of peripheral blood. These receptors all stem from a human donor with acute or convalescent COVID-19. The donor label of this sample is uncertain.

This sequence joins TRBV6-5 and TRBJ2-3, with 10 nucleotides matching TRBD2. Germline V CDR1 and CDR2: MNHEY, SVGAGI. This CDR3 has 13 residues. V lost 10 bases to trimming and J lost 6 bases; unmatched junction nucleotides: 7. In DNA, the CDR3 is TGTGCCACCTTCCTAGCGGGGGCGGATACGCAGTATTTT. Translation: CATFLAGADTQYF.

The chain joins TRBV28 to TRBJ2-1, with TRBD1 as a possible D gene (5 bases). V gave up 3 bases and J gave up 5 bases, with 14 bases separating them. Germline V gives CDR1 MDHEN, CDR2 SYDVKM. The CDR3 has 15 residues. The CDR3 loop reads CASSFGGRANNEQFF. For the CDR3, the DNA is TGTGCCAGCAGTTTCGGTGGCAGGGCCAACAATGAGCAGTTCTTC.

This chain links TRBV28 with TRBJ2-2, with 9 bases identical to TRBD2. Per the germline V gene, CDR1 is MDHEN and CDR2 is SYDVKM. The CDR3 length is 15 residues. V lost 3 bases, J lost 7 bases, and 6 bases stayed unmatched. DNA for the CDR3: TGTGCCAGCAGTTTGGCAGCAGCGGGGGGCGGGGAGCTGTTTTTT. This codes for CASSLAAAGGGELFF. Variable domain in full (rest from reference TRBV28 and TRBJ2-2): DVKVTQSSRYLVKRTGEKVFLECVQDMDHENMFWYRQDPGLGLRLIYFSYDVKMKEKGDIPEGYSVSREKKERFSLILESASTNQTSMYLCASSLAAAGGGELFFGEGSRLTVL.

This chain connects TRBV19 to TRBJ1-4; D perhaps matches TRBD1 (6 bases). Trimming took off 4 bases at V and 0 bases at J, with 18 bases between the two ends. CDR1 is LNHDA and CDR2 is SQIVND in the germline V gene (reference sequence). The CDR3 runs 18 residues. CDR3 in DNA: TGTGCCAGTAGTACCTCCCCCGGCGGGGGCGCAACTAATGAAAAACTGTTTTTT. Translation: CASSTSPGGGATNEKLFF.